The text below deals with one T cell receptor (beta chain). What it binds is not known. The method was immunoSEQ multiplex PCR; TCRdb's version includes in-frame clones alone and lacks a portion of them. The sample records 35,000 to 40,000 clones, roughly 84% being singletons. This specimen belongs to a study of lymphopenia after photon versus proton radiotherapy. CDR1 SQVTM and CDR2 ANQGSEA come from the germline V gene. V dropped 8 bases and J dropped 3; count of bases not matched to a gene: 7. The CDR3 is made up of 13 amino acids. Broader study findings: Post-nadir TCR diversity decline inversely tracked overall survival among those who died. After lymphocyte nadir, photon-treated repertoires showed oligoclonal expansion, especially CD8+ Temra. Only patients who died were analyzed for survival; proton advantage is unproven.

J is TRBJ2-3 and V is TRBV29-1; 8 bases fit TRBD1. The material was peripheral blood, obtained from a patient treated with photon-based radiotherapy. This sequence was found in a man aged 50-59 years with gastric cancer. The CDR3 DNA follows: TGCAGCTTGCGGACAGGGCGTACAGATACGCAGTATTTT. This sequence encodes CSLRTGRTDTQYF.